This record covers a single TCR beta chain. Antigen unknown. The V gene's germline CDR1 is SEHNR and CDR2 FQNEAQ (reference sequence). Between the trimmed V and J ends, which lost 5 bases and 8 bases, there was a span of 10 bases. The CDR3 extends over 13 amino acids. This specimen comes from a study of radiotherapy plus CTLA-4 blockade in lung cancer. Study-wide context: Objective responses emerged in 15% to 20% of patients, and around 30% attained disease control. Study-wide results and limits: There was expansion of tumor-derived TCR clones in blood after radiotherapy plus ipilimumab.

Profiled with immunoSEQ multiplex PCR; TCRdb holds only in-frame clones, not every one. The sample has under 100,000 clones, around 83% seen once. Lung cancer patients with chemo-refractory metastatic non-small-cell disease were given focal radiation plus CTLA-4 blockade with ipilimumab. The source of this sequence is a human donor with non-small cell lung cancer that progressed on radiotherapy plus ipilimumab. The sample consisted of peripheral blood, taken from a patient treated with radiotherapy plus ipilimumab. V usage is TRBV7-9 and J usage is TRBJ1-6; D not certain. CDR3 nucleotides: TGTGCCAGCAGCCTTTTGTCCGATTCACCCCTCCACTTT. It specifies CASSLLSDSPLHF.